Listed below are T cell receptor beta chains from one sample, sequenced in a study of T cells in severe cutaneous drug reactions. For each CDR3 protein, TCRdb gives one entry from its re-call of the multiplex PCR reads, without DNA. The sample holds 8,000 to 8,500 distinct CDR3 sequences. The specimen sequenced was cells from a skin blister. The receptors stem from a human donor with a severe cutaneous adverse drug reaction. Each CDR3 is given with its conserved first and last residue.

v_gene	j_gene	CDR3aa
TRBV27	TRBJ2-1	CANHRQEWNNEQFF
TRBV2	TRBJ2-7	CASTREGVISYEQYF
TRBV27	TRBJ2-1	CASIAGMNRDEQFF
TRBV5-6	TRBJ2-7	CASSLGGRLGEQYF
TRBV27	TRBJ2-7	CASSLFGSATYEQYF
TRBV10-3	TRBJ2-7	CAISESGHSYEQYF
TRBV5-6	TRBJ2-3	CASSLLGQGSKTQTQYF
TRBV3-1	TRBJ2-5	CASRATGETQYF
TRBV5-1	TRBJ2-3	CASEPWGEGTTDTQYF
TRBV7-9	TRBJ2-1	CASSFSGETYNEQFF
TRBV27	TRBJ2-7	CASSGAYGARLYEQYF
TRBV7-9	TRBJ2-2	CASSFLGNTGELFF
TRBV14	TRBJ1-5	CASSQTGNQPQHF
TRBV18	TRBJ2-7	CASSPRDRSSYEQYF